Below, one T cell receptor beta chain is given with its context. Everyone who donated was a healthy bone marrow donor. This specimen belongs to a study of cytomegalovirus exposure and HLA in healthy donors. V was trimmed by 3 bases and J by 6 bases, leaving 9 bases between them. The CDR3 loop spans 12 amino acids. Per the germline V gene, CDR1 is MNHNY and CDR2 is SVGAGI (reference sequence). Primers included in the PCR were 60 Vbeta and 13 Jbeta primers. Assay used: immunoSEQ multiplex PCR; TCRdb lists only in-frame clones, some missing. The table includes about 130,000 clones, 70% to 85% detected once.

The chain links TRBV6-6 to TRBJ2-7; D gene uncertain. Sequenced sample: PBMCs. The clonotype originates from a middle-aged woman in good health and CMV-seropositive. CDR3: CASSYTPSEQYF. The DNA of the CDR3 is TGTGCCAGCAGTTATACCCCCAGCGAGCAGTACTTC.